The 21 T cell receptor beta chains below come from one sample, sequenced in a study of shared clonotypes between healthy human individuals. The table came from immunoSEQ multiplex PCR; TCRdb's copy has only in-frame clones and leaves some out. The data hold some 2,400,000 clones, with approximately 94% observed a single time. The sequenced sample consisted of naive CD4+ T cells sorted from blood. Subset of the sample: CD45RA+ positively selected. Receptor source: a man aged 18 to 29 in good health.

The chain combines TRBV28 with TRBJ2-7; tentatively, D is TRBD2 (5 bases). Germline V gene data show CDR1 as MDHEN and CDR2 as SYDVKM. The CDR3 consists of 14 residues. The V end was cut by 2 bases, the J end by 2 bases, with 10 bases between. CDR3 coding DNA: TGTGCCAGCAGTTTAGAGAGCGGTACCTACGAGCAGTACTTC. This translates into CASSLESGTYEQYF.

This clone came up once. The chain recombines TRBV19 with TRBJ1-1; D is unresolved. Germline CDR1 LNHDA, CDR2 SQIVND (reference sequence). The CDR3 consists of 14 residues. V lost 3 bases, J lost 4 bases, and 12 bases lay in between. This CDR3 is CASSIAGVGTEAFF. The CDR3 DNA sequence: TGTGCCAGTAGTATTGCAGGCGTGGGCACTGAAGCTTTCTTT.

This chain uses TRBV6-5 with TRBJ1-1, with D perhaps TRBD1 (6 bases). The V end was cut by 4 bases, the J end by 4 bases, with 13 bases between. The CDR3 spans 14 residues. Germline V gives CDR1 MNHEY, CDR2 SVGAGI. The CDR3 coding sequence is TGTGCCAGCAGTTTTCAGGGGCTGGGCACTGAAGCTTTCTTT. Translation: CASSFQGLGTEAFF.

This sequence joins TRBV18 and TRBJ2-1; maybe TRBD1 (5 bases). The CDR3 contains 15 residues. Germline CDR1 KGHSH, CDR2 LQKENI. Trimming stripped 2 bases from V and 5 bases from J, with 13 bases between. The CDR3 spells CASSPRQGTHNEQFF. The CDR3 coding sequence is TGTGCCAGCTCACCAAGGCAGGGCACCCACAATGAGCAGTTCTTC. Based on the CDR3 plus reference TRBV18 and TRBJ2-1, the full variable domain is NAGVMQNPRHLVRRRGQEARLRCSPMKGHSHVYWYRQLPEEGLKFMVYLQKENIIDESGMPKERFSAEFPKEGPSILRIQQVVRGDSAAYFCASSPRQGTHNEQFFGPGTRLTVL.

The rearrangement links TRBV6-4 to TRBJ1-2, with D possibly being TRBD1 (5 bases). Trimming took 7 bases from V and 8 from J, leaving 26 bases between them. The CDR3 is 16 amino acids. CDR1 and CDR2 from the germline V gene are MRHNA and SNTAGT. This chain's CDR3 is CASKSDGWGTGAGYTF. The CDR3, as DNA: TGTGCCAGCAAAAGTGACGGGTGGGGGACTGGGGCCGGCTACACCTTC.

This chain joins TRBV11-2 and TRBJ2-5; 8 nucleotides agree with TRBD1. Losses at the gene ends were 3 bases for V and 9 bases for J; bases not matched to a gene: 9. The CDR3 totals 14 residues. From germline, CDR1 is SGHAT and CDR2 FQNNGV. The CDR3 DNA reads as TGTGCCAGCAGCTTCGGACAGGGCGGGATGGCCCAGTACTTC. This gives the protein CASSFGQGGMAQYF.

The table lists this clone with a count of one. The rearrangement joins TRBV30 to TRBJ1-3; D is possibly TRBD1 (6 bases). The CDR3 length is 14 residues. The V end was cut by 4 bases, the J end by 0 bases, with 10 bases between. In germline, CDR1 is GTSNPN, CDR2 SVGIG (reference sequence). Written as DNA, the CDR3 is TGTGCCTGGAAAAGGACAGTCTCTGGAAACACCATATATTTT. Protein product: CAWKRTVSGNTIYF.

The rearrangement uses TRBV11-3 and TRBJ2-7; 7 nucleotides agree with TRBD1. The CDR3 spans 14 residues. Germline loops: CDR1 SGHNT, CDR2 YENEEA. With V trimmed by 4 bases and J by 4 bases, 7 bases remained unmatched. Written as DNA, the CDR3 is TGTGCCAGCAGCTCCACCCGGGACAGTTACGAGCAGTACTTC. It is translated as CASSSTRDSYEQYF. The full variable domain, rest sourced from reference TRBV11-3 and TRBJ2-7, is EAGVVQSPRYKIIEKKQPVAFWCNPISGHNTLYWYLQNLGQGPELLIRYENEEAVDDSQLPKDRFSAERLKGVDSTLKIQPAELGDSAVYLCASSSTRDSYEQYFGPGTRLTVT.

V and J are TRBV7-2 and TRBJ1-2, with 7 bases that match TRBD1. Losses at the gene ends were 5 bases for V and 1 base for J; bases not matched to a gene: 7. This CDR3 comprises 15 residues. Germline CDR1 is SGHTA and CDR2 is FQGNSA. The CDR3 region is CASSPRTGLNYGYTF. The DNA of the CDR3 is TGTGCCAGCAGCCCGCGGACAGGTCTTAACTATGGCTACACCTTC.

The rearrangement links TRBV1 to TRBJ1-4; the table's TRBD1 call for D was not verified on the DNA. TRBV1 is a recognized pseudogene. There are 16 residues in the CDR3. The CDR3 DNA reads as TGCACCAGCAGCCAGCCAGGACAGGGTTGGGCTGAAAAACTGTTTTTT. Translated: CTSSQPGQGWAEKLFF.

The chain recombines TRBV4-1 with TRBJ2-7, with 13 bases that match TRBD2. Per germline, CDR1 MGHRA and CDR2 YSYEKL. The CDR3 is made up of 15 amino acids. V lost 1 base to trimming and J lost 6 bases; unmatched junction nucleotides: 3. The CDR3 sequence is CASSQGTSGGGEQYF. DNA for the CDR3: TGCGCCAGCAGCCAAGGCACTAGCGGGGGGGGCGAGCAGTACTTC.

The chain couples TRBV10-3 to TRBJ2-5; D is perhaps TRBD1 (5 bases). CDR1 ENHRY and CDR2 SYGVKD come from the germline V gene. Deletions cut 2 bases from V and 5 bases from J, with 18 bases between. The CDR3 is 16 amino acids. The CDR3 DNA reads as TGTGCCATCAGTGAGCCGTCCGCCCCAGGGATGGAGACCCAGTACTTC. Its translation is CAISEPSAPGMETQYF.

The chain joins TRBV9 to TRBJ2-7; no clear D. The germline V and J ends were trimmed by 4 bases and 4 bases, with 9 bases remaining between them. The CDR3 sequence is 12 residues long. Germline CDR1 SGDLS, CDR2 YYNGEE. The CDR3 DNA follows: TGTGCCAGCAGCACATCCCAATACGAGCAGTACTTC. Amino acid sequence: CASSTSQYEQYF.

This chain links TRBV6-1 with TRBJ1-2; D ambiguous. The CDR3 covers 16 residues. The V and J ends lost 0 bases and 5 bases respectively, with 16 bases between them. Looked up from germline, CDR1 is MNHNS and CDR2 is SASEGT. The CDR3 region is CASSEAHRLTIYGYTF. The CDR3 bases are TGTGCCAGCAGTGAAGCGCACCGGCTAACAATTTATGGCTACACCTTC.

V is TRBV20-1 and J is TRBJ1-2; D uncertain. Germline V gene sequence: CDR1 DFQATT, CDR2 SNEGSKA (reference sequence). The CDR3 contains 11 residues. The V end lost 3 bases, the J end lost 7 bases, and 9 bases lay between the germline ends. The CDR3 DNA follows: TGCAGTGCTAGCGTTCCGGGTGGCTACACCTTC. This codes for CSASVPGGYTF.

The chain combines TRBV27 with TRBJ1-1; unclear D gene. The CDR3 sequence is 15 residues long. Trimming removed 0 bases from V and 2 bases from J, with 10 bases in between. Germline V gene sequence: CDR1 MNHEY, CDR2 SMNVEV (reference sequence). The CDR3 coding sequence is TGTGCCAGCAGTTTATCGACCACAGCTAACACTGAAGCTTTCTTT. Translating it yields CASSLSTTANTEAFF.

This chain connects TRBV10-3 to TRBJ1-2, with TRBD1 as a possible D gene (5 bases). There are 13 residues in the CDR3. Germline CDR1 and CDR2: ENHRY and SYGVKD. V was cut by 4 bases and J by 2 bases, with 8 bases left in between. The CDR3 sequence is CAISVGGNYGYTF. Written as DNA, the CDR3 is TGTGCCATCAGTGTCGGGGGAAACTATGGCTACACCTTC.

Here the CDR3 reads CASSLGTGSPYNEQFF. The CDR3 DNA is TGTGCCAGCAGCTTGGGGACAGGGTCCCCGTACAATGAGCAGTTCTTC. This chain uses TRBV5-6 with TRBJ2-1; 8 bases map to TRBD1. J gave up 4 bases and V 0 bases, and 6 bases lay outside the gene matches. The germline CDR1 and CDR2 sequences are SGHDT and YYEEEE. The CDR3 sequence is 16 residues long.

V is TRBV9 and J is TRBJ2-7, with D possibly called TRBD1 or TRBD2 (5 bases each). The V gene lost 2 bases and the J gene lost 7 bases, with 13 bases spanning the gap. CDR3 length: 13 amino acids. Germline CDR1 and CDR2: SGDLS and YYNGEE. Here the CDR3 reads CASSVGTVAEQYF. The CDR3 nucleotides are TGTGCCAGCAGCGTGGGGACCGTTGCTGAGCAGTACTTC.

The chain carries TRBV5-1 and TRBJ1-2; D is unclear. CDR1 SGHRS and CDR2 YFSETQ come from the germline V gene. The CDR3 loop spans 16 amino acids. Trimming stripped 0 bases from V and 6 bases from J, with 18 bases between. The CDR3 protein is CASSLAPADLVDGYTF. CDR3 in DNA: TGCGCCAGCAGCTTGGCCCCAGCGGACCTCGTGGATGGCTACACCTTC.

V usage is TRBV18 and J usage is TRBJ1-1; D not certain. The CDR3 runs to 16 residues. CDR1 KGHSH and CDR2 LQKENI come from the germline V gene. V was clipped by 3 bases and J by 0 bases, with 14 bases between them. CDR3 nucleotide sequence: TGTGCCAGCTCACCTCCGGGTGGTCAGATGAACACTGAAGCTTTCTTT. Translated: CASSPPGGQMNTEAFF. The whole variable domain, remainder taken from reference TRBV18 and TRBJ1-1, is NAGVMQNPRHLVRRRGQEARLRCSPMKGHSHVYWYRQLPEEGLKFMVYLQKENIIDESGMPKERFSAEFPKEGPSILRIQQVVRGDSAAYFCASSPPGGQMNTEAFFGQGTRLTVV.